The entry below gives a single T cell receptor (beta chain) sequence along with its context. The data originate from a study of control samples from healthy donors and cancer patients. The method was immunoSEQ multiplex PCR; TCRdb's version includes in-frame clones alone and lacks a portion of them. The sample has roughly 76,000 clones; 90% to 95% are singletons. The junction had 0 bases not matched to a gene; V was cut back by 2 bases and J by 2 bases. Germline CDR1 reads ENHRY; CDR2 reads SYGVKD. The CDR3 extends over 14 amino acids. The rearrangement uses TRBV10-3 and TRBJ1-5, with TRBD1 matching over 7 bases. The sequenced material came from blood. The receptor was isolated from a woman in her thirties or forties in good health. The CDR3 reads CAISETGGNQPQHF. CDR3 DNA: TGTGCCATCAGTGAGACAGGGGGCAATCAGCCCCAGCATTTT.